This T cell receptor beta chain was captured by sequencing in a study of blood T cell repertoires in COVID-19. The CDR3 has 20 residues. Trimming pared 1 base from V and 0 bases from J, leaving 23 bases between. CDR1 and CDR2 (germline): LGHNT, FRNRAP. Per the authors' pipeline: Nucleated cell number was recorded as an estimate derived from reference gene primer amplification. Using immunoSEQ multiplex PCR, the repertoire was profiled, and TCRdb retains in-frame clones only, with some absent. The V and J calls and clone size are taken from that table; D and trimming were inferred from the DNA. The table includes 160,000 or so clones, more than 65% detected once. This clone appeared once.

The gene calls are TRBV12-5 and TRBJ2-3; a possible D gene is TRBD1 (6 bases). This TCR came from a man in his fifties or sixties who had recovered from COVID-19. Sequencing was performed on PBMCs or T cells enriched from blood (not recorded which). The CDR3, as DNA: TGTGCTAGTGGTTTGGCTAACAAAATAAGGACAGCTCCAAGCACAGATACGCAGTATTTT. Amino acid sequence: CASGLANKIRTAPSTDTQYF.